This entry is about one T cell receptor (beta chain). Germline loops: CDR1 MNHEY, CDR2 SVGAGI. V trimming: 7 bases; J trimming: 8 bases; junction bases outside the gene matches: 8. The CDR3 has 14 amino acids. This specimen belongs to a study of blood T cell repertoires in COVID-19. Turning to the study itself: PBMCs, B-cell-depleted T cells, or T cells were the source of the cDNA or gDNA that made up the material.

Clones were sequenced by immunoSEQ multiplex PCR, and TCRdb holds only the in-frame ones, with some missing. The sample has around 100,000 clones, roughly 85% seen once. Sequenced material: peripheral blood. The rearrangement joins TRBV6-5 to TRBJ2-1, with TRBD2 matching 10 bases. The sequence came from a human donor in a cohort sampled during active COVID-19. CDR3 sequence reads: CASKPGLAGDEQFF. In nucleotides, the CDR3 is TGTGCCAGCAAACCCGGGCTAGCGGGGGATGAGCAGTTCTTC.